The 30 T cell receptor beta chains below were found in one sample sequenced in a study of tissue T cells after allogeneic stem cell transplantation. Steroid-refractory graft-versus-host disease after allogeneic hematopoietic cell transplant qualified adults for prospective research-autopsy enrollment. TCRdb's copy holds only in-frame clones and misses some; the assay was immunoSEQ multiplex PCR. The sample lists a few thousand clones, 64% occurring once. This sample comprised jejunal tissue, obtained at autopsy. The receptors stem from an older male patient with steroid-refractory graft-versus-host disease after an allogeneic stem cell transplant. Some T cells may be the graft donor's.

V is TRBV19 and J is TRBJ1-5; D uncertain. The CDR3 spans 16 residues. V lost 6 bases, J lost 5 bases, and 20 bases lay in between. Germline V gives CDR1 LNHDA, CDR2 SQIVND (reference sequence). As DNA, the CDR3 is TGTGCCAGTAGGGGCACGAAAGGACCGACCTATCAGCCCCAGCATTTT. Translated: CASRGTKGPTYQPQHF.

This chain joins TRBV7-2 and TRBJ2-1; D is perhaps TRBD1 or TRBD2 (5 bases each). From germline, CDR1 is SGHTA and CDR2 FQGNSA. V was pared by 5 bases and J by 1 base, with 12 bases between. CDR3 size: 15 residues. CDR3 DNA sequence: TGTGCCAGCAGCCCCGGGACCGATTCCTACAATGAGCAGTTCTTC. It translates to CASSPGTDSYNEQFF.

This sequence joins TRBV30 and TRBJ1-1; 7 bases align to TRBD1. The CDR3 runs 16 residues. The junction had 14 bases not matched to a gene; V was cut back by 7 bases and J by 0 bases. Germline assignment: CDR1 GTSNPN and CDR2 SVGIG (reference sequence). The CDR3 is CAFAFRDRGVNTEAFF. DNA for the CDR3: TGTGCCTTTGCGTTCCGGGACAGAGGCGTGAACACTGAAGCTTTCTTT.

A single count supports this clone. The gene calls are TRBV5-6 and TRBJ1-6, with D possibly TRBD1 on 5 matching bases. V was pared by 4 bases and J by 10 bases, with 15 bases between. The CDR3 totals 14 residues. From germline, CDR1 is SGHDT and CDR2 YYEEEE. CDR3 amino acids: CASSPGMGESPLHF. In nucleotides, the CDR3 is TGTGCCAGCAGCCCAGGGATGGGTGAATCACCCCTCCACTTT. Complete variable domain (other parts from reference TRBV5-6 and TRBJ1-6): DAGVTQSPTHLIKTRGQQVTLRCSPKSGHDTVSWYQQALGQGPQFIFQYYEEEERQRGNFPDRFSGHQFPNYSSELNVNALLLGDSALYLCASSPGMGESPLHFGNGTRLTVT.

CDR3: CASSSTGKATIEEQYF. CDR3 nucleotide sequence: TGTGCCAGCAGTTCAACAGGGAAAGCTACGATTGAGGAGCAGTACTTC. V usage is TRBV6-5 and J usage is TRBJ2-7; a weak D match, TRBD1 (6 bases). Germline V gives CDR1 MNHEY, CDR2 SVGAGI. The CDR3 consists of 16 residues. V was shortened by 4 bases and J by 7 bases, with 23 bases between the two germline ends.

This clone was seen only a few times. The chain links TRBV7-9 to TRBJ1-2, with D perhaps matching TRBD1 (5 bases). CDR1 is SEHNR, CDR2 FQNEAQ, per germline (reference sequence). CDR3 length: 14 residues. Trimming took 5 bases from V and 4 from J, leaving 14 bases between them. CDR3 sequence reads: CASSPRGTRYGYTF. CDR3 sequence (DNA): TGTGCCAGCAGCCCGCGGGGGACTCGCTATGGCTACACCTTC.

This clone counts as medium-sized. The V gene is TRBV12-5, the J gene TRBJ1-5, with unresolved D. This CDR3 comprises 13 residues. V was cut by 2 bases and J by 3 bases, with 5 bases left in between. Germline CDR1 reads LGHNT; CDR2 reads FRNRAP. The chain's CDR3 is CASGLNPNQPQHF. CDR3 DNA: TGTGCTAGTGGTTTGAACCCCAATCAGCCCCAGCATTTT. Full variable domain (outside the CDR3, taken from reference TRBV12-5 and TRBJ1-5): DARVTQTPRHKVTEMGQEVTMRCQPILGHNTVFWYRQTMMQGLELLAYFRNRAPLDDSGMPKDRFSAEMPDATLATLKIQPSEPRDSAVYFCASGLNPNQPQHFGDGTRLSIL.

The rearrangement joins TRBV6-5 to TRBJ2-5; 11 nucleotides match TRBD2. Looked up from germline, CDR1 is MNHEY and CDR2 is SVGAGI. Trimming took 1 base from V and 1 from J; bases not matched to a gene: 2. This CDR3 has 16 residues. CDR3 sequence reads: CASSYYTSGGQETQYF. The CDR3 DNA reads TGTGCCAGCAGTTACTATACTAGCGGGGGCCAAGAGACCCAGTACTTC.

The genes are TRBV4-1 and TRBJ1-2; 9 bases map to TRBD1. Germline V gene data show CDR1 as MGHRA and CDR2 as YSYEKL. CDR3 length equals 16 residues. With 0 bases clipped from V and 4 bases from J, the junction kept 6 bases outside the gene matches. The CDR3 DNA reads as TGCGCCAGCAGCCAAGAGCCGGGACAGGGTGTCTATGGCTACACCTTC. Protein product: CASSQEPGQGVYGYTF.

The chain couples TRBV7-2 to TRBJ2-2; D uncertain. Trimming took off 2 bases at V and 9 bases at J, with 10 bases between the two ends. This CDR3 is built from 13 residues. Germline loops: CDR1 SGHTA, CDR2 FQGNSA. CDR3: CASSLTTPRELFF. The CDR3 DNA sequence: TGTGCCAGCAGCTTAACGACCCCCCGGGAGCTGTTTTTT.

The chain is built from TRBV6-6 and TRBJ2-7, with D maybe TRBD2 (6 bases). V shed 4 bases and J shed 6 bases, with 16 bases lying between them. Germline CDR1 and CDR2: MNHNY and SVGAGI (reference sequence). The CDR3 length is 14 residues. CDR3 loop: CASSSRLGSPEQYF. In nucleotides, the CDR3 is TGTGCCAGCAGTTCTAGACTAGGGTCTCCCGAGCAGTACTTC.

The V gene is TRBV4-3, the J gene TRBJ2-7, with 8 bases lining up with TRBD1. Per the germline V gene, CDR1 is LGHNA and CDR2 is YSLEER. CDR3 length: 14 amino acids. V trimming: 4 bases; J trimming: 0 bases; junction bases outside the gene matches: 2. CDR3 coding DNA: TGCGCCAGCAGCCCCGGACAGGGCTCCTACGAGCAGTACTTC. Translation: CASSPGQGSYEQYF.

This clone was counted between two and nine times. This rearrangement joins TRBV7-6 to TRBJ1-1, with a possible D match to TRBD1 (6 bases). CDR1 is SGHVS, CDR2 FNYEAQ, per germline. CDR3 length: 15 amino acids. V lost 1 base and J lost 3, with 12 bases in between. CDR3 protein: CASSLGGGSDTEAFF. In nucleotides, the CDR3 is TGTGCCAGCAGCTTAGGAGGGGGATCCGACACTGAAGCTTTCTTT. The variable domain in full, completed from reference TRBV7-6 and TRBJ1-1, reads GAGVSQSPRYKVTKRGQDVALRCDPISGHVSLYWYRQALGQGPEFLTYFNYEAQQDKSGLPNDRFSAERPEGSISTLTIQRTEQRDSAMYRCASSLGGGSDTEAFFGQGTRLTVV.

CDR3 in amino acids: CATSVQGGNEQFF. CDR3 nucleotide sequence: TGTGCCACCAGTGTACAGGGGGGCAATGAGCAGTTCTTC. The rearrangement uses TRBV24-1 and TRBJ2-1; 8 bases are shared with TRBD1. Germline CDR1 KGHDR, CDR2 SFDVKD. This CDR3 has 13 amino acids. V shed 5 bases and J 6 bases; nucleotides not matched to a gene: 2.

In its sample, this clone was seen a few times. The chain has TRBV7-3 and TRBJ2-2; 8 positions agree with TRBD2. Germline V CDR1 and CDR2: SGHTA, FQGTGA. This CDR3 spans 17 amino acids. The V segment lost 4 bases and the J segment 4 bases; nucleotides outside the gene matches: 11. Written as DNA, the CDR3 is TGTGCCAGCAGCTCCACTCACCGGGGGGGTATCACCGGGGAGCTGTTTTTT. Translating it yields CASSSTHRGGITGELFF.

The CDR3 spells CASSEAGLGANVLTF. DNA for the CDR3: TGTGCCAGCAGTGAAGCGGGCCTTGGGGCCAACGTCCTGACTTTC. The V and J genes are TRBV6-1 and TRBJ2-6; D ambiguous. In germline, CDR1 is MNHNS, CDR2 SASEGT. This CDR3 region has 15 residues. V was trimmed by 0 bases and J by 3 bases, leaving 6 bases between them.

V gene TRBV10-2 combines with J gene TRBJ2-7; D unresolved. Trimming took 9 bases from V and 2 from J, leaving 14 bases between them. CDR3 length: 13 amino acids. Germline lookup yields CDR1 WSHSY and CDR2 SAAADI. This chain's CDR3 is CASLNRGAYEQYF. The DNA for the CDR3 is TGCGCCAGTCTAAATAGAGGAGCCTACGAGCAGTACTTC.

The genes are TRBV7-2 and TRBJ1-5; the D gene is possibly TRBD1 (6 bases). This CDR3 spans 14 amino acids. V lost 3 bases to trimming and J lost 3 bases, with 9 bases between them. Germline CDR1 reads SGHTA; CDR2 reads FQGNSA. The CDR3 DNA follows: TGTGCCAGCAGCTTTGGACAGAACAATCAGCCCCAGCATTTT. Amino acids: CASSFGQNNQPQHF. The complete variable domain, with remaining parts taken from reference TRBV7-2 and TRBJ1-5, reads GAGVSQSPSNKVTEKGKDVELRCDPISGHTALYWYRQSLGQGLEFLIYFQGNSAPDKSGLPSDRFSAERTGGSVSTLTIQRTQQEDSAVYLCASSFGQNNQPQHFGDGTRLSIL.

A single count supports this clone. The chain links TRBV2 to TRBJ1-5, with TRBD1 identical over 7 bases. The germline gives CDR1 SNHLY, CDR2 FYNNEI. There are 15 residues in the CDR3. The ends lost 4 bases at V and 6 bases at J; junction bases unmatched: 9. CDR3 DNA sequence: TGTGCCAGCAGTGGGCCTAGACAGGGAAGTCAGCCCCAGCATTTT. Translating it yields CASSGPRQGSQPQHF. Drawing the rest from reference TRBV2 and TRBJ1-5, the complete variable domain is EPEVTQTPSHQVTQMGQEVILRCVPISNHLYFYWYRQILGQKVEFLVSFYNNEISEKSEIFDDQFSVERPDGSNFTLKIRSTKLEDSAMYFCASSGPRQGSQPQHFGDGTRLSIL.

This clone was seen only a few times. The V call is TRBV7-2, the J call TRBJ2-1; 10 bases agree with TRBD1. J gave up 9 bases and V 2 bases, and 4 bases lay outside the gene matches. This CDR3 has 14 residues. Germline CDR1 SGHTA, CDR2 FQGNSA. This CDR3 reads CASSLPRQGAEQFF. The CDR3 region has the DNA TGTGCCAGCAGCTTACCGAGACAGGGGGCTGAGCAGTTCTTC. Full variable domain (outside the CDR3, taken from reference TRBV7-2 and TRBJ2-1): GAGVSQSPSNKVTEKGKDVELRCDPISGHTALYWYRQSLGQGLEFLIYFQGNSAPDKSGLPSDRFSAERTGGSVSTLTIQRTQQEDSAVYLCASSLPRQGAEQFFGPGTRLTVL.

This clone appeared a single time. CDR3 nucleotides: TGTGCCAGCAGCTTGGAAGGCAGGGGCAGGAACGAGCAGTACTTC. Protein: CASSLEGRGRNEQYF. The V gene is TRBV5-4, the J gene TRBJ2-7; tentatively, D is TRBD1 (6 bases). CDR1 SGHNT and CDR2 YYREEE come from the germline V gene (reference sequence). The CDR3 totals 15 residues. V was pared by 0 bases and J by 5 bases, with 15 bases between.

The CDR3: CASSRTINYGYTF. CDR3 nucleotide sequence: TGTGCCAGCAGTCGGACAATCAACTATGGCTACACCTTC. The chain joins TRBV6-5 to TRBJ1-2; D might be TRBD1 (5 bases). Trimming stripped 5 bases from V and 2 bases from J, with 9 bases between. Germline values: CDR1 MNHEY, CDR2 SVGAGI. The CDR3 loop spans 13 amino acids.

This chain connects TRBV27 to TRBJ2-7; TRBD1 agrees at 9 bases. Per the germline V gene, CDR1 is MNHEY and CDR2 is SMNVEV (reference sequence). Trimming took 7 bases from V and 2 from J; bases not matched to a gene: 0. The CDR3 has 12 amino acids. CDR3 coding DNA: TGTGCCAGCAACAGGGGGCCCTACGAGCAGTACTTC. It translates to CASNRGPYEQYF.

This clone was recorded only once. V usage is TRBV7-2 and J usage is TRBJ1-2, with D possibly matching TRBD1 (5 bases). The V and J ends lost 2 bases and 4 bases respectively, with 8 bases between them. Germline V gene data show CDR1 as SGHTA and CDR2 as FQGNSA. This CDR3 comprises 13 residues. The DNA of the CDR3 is TGTGCCAGCAGCTTATCGGGGGTCTATGGCTACACCTTC. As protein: CASSLSGVYGYTF.

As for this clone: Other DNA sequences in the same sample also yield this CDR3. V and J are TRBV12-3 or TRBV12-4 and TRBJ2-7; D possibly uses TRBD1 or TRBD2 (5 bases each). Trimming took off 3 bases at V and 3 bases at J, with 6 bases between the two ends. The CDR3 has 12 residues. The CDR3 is CASSFGGYEQYF. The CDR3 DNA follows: TGTGCCAGCAGTTTTGGGGGCTACGAGCAGTACTTC.

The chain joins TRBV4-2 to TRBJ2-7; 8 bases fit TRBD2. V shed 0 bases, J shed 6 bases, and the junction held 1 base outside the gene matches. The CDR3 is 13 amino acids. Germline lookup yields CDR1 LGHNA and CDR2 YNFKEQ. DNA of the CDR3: TGTGCCAGCAGCCAAGAGCTAGCGGGCGAGCAGTACTTC. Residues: CASSQELAGEQYF.

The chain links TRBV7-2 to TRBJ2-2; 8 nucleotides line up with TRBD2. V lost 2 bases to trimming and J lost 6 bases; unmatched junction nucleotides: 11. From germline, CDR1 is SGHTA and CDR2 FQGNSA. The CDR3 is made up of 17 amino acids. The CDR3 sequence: CASSLTPPGGAAGELFF. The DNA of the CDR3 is TGTGCCAGCAGCTTAACGCCCCCCGGGGGGGCCGCCGGGGAGCTGTTTTTT.

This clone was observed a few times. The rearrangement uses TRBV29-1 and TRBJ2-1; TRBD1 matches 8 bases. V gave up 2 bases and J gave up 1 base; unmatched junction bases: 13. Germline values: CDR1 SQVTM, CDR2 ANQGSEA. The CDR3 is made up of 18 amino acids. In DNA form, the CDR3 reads TGCAGCGTTGAATTTCCTTTAAGAGACAGGGGTTCCTACAATGAGCAGTTCTTC. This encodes CSVEFPLRDRGSYNEQFF.

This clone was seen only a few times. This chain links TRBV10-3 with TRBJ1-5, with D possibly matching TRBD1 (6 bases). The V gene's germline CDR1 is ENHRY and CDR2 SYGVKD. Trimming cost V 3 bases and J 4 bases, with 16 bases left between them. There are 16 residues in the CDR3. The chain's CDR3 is CAISDHSGGLNQPQHF. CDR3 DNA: TGTGCCATCAGTGACCATTCCGGGGGCCTTAATCAGCCCCAGCATTTT.

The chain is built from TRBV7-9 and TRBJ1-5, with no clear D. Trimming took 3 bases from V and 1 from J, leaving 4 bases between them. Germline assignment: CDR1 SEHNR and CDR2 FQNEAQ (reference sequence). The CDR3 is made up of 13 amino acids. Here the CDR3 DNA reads TGTGCCAGCAGCTTCGACAGCAATCAGCCCCAGCATTTT. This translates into CASSFDSNQPQHF.